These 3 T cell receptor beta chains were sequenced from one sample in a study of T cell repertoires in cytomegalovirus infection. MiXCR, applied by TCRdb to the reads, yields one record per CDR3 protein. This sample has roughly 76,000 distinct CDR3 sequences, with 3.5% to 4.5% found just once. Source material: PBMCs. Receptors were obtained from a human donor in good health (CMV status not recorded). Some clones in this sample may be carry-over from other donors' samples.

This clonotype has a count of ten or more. The DNA for the CDR3 is TGTGCCAGCAGCCAAACCCACATGAACACTGAAGCTTTCTTT. Its protein product is CASSQTHMNTEAFF. This chain joins TRBV14 and TRBJ1-1, with unresolved D. CDR3 length equals 14 residues. Germline CDR1 reads SGHDN; CDR2 reads FVKESK. Trimming took 2 bases from V and 0 from J, leaving 7 bases between them.

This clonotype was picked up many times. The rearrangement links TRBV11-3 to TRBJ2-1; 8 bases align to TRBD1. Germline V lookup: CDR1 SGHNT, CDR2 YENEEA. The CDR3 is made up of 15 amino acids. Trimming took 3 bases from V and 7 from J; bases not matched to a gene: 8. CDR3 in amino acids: CASSFRTGPRNEQFF. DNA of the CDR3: TGTGCCAGCAGCTTCCGGACAGGGCCAAGGAATGAGCAGTTCTTC.

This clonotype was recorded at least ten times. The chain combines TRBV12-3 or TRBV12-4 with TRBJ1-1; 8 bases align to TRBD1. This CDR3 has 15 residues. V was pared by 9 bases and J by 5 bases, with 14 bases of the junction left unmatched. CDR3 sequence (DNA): TGTGCCAGTCCCACTTCAGGGGGCGGCGGGACTGAAGCTTTCTTT. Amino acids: CASPTSGGGGTEAFF.